Sequencing of this TCR beta chain was carried out in a study of cytomegalovirus exposure and HLA in healthy donors. PCR employed 60 Vbeta and 13 Jbeta primers. Sequencing used immunoSEQ multiplex PCR; TCRdb keeps in-frame clones, though not all of them. The data show under 130,000 clones, with nearly 85% seen just once and roughly 6% held by the top ten. The CDR3 length is 17 residues. Germline V gene lookup returns CDR1 MNHEY and CDR2 SMNVEV (reference sequence). J gave up 5 bases and V 6 bases, and 8 bases lay outside the gene matches. The V and J genes are TRBV27 and TRBJ2-2; TRBD2 matches 14 bases. The sample taken for sequencing was PBMCs. The source of this sequence is a man younger than 30 in good health and CMV-seronegative. CDR3 DNA sequence: TGTGCCAGCAGAGAGACTAGCGGGAGGGCATGGACCGGGGAGCTGTTTTTT. Translated, it gives CASRETSGRAWTGELFF.